One and the same sample provided the 14 T cell receptor beta chains below, sequenced in a study of identical twins. TCRdb reprocessed the 5' RACE reads via MiXCR and lists one record per CDR3 protein. This table holds roughly 1.6 million distinct CDR3 sequences, about 32% found once. The sequencing sample was made of cord blood. These receptors came from a newborn girl in good health.

The chain carries TRBV20-1 and TRBJ2-3; TRBD2 might be the D (6 bases). Trimming took 4 bases from V and 1 from J, leaving 12 bases between them. CDR1 and CDR2 (germline): DFQATT, SNEGSKA (reference sequence). The CDR3 is 14 amino acids. The CDR3 loop reads CSAMGVAGTDTQYF. CDR3 coding DNA: TGCAGTGCTATGGGGGTAGCGGGCACAGATACGCAGTATTTT.

The chain links TRBV12-3 or TRBV12-4 to TRBJ2-3, with 7 bases identical to TRBD2. V was clipped by 5 bases and J by 8 bases; unmatched bases: 10. The CDR3 has 14 amino acids. CDR3 loop: CASSPTSLPATQYF. Here the CDR3 DNA reads TGTGCCAGCAGTCCGACTAGCCTACCAGCTACGCAGTATTTT.

This clonotype was observed a handful of times. The chain recombines TRBV13 with TRBJ1-5; 7 bases match TRBD1. The CDR3 contains 16 residues. Per germline, CDR1 PRHDT and CDR2 FYEKMQ (reference sequence). J gave up 9 bases and V 4 bases, and 15 bases lay outside the gene matches. In nucleotides, the CDR3 is TGTGCCAGCAGCTCTATCGACCGGGACAGTCGGGGGCCCCAGCATTTT. This codes for CASSSIDRDSRGPQHF. Full variable domain (rest looked up from reference TRBV13 and TRBJ1-5): AAGVIQSPRHLIKEKRETATLKCYPIPRHDTVYWYQQGPGQDPQFLISFYEKMQSDKGSIPDRFSAQQFSDYHSELNMSSLELGDSALYFCASSSIDRDSRGPQHFGDGTRLSIL.

The chain combines TRBV4-3 with TRBJ2-4; maybe TRBD2 (6 bases). The length of the CDR3 is 17 residues. CDR1 and CDR2 (germline): LGHNA, YSLEER. Trimming removed 0 bases at V and 0 bases at J, with 12 bases between. The CDR3 DNA is TGCGCCAGCAGCCAAGATGCGGGGACCCTAGCCAAAAACATTCAGTACTTC. This codes for CASSQDAGTLAKNIQYF.

The sample holds a few counts of this clonotype. This chain links TRBV4-2 with TRBJ2-3, with 15 bases lining up with TRBD2. Unmatched junction bases numbered 17, after V lost 4 bases and J lost 3 bases. This CDR3 contains 21 residues. CDR1 is LGHNA, CDR2 YNFKEQ, per germline. The CDR3 DNA sequence: TGTGCCAGCAGCCCATCGTTGGGACTAGCGGGGGGCCCCCCCCGAACAGATACGCAGTATTTT. Residues: CASSPSLGLAGGPPRTDTQYF.

DNA for the CDR3: TGTGCCAGCAGCTTGGTGGAGGCCACTGAAGCTTTCTTT. Translation gives CASSLVEATEAFF. The chain employs TRBV5-6 and TRBJ1-1; no definite D call. V lost 0 bases, J lost 4 bases, and 7 bases lay in between. Per the germline V gene, CDR1 is SGHDT and CDR2 is YYEEEE. The CDR3 covers 13 residues.

The chain employs TRBV6-5 and TRBJ1-2; TRBD1 agrees at 9 bases. Germline V CDR1 and CDR2: MNHEY, SVGAGI. The ends lost 2 bases at V and 8 bases at J; junction bases unmatched: 3. The CDR3 extends over 13 amino acids. In DNA, the CDR3 is TGTGCCAGCAGTTACGGACAGGGGAGAGGCTACACCTTC. Its translation: CASSYGQGRGYTF.

V usage is TRBV19 and J usage is TRBJ2-3, with 7 positions matching TRBD1. There are 14 residues in the CDR3. Trimming cost V 4 bases and J 8 bases; bases outside gene matches: 9. The germline V gene has CDR1 LNHDA and CDR2 SQIVND (reference sequence). The CDR3 DNA reads TGTGCCAGTAGTACGACAGGGCCCAGGGGTACGCAGTATTTT. It encodes CASSTTGPRGTQYF.

This clonotype was detected a few times. The chain carries TRBV12-3 or TRBV12-4 and TRBJ2-1; D might be TRBD2 (6 bases). The V end was cut by 5 bases, the J end by 6 bases, with 17 bases between. The CDR3 is made up of 15 amino acids. Written as DNA, the CDR3 is TGTGCCAGCAGTCCGCTCCGGGAGCCCGGCAATGAGCAGTTCTTC. It codes for CASSPLREPGNEQFF.

This clonotype occurred a few times. The V and J genes are TRBV27 and TRBJ2-3; 7 bases align to TRBD1. The CDR3 spans 15 residues. CDR1 MNHEY and CDR2 SMNVEV come from the germline V gene (reference sequence). J was trimmed by 6 bases and V by 5 bases; bases with no gene match: 11. CDR3 bases: TGTGCCAGCAGTCCCCGACAGGGCTTTTCGGATACGCAGTATTTT. This gives the protein CASSPRQGFSDTQYF.

At least ten counts were recorded for this clonotype. The chain carries TRBV20-1 and TRBJ2-3, with D perhaps matching TRBD2 (5 bases). The CDR3 covers 13 residues. Looked up from germline, CDR1 is DFQATT and CDR2 is SNEGSKA (reference sequence). Trimming pared 5 bases from V and 5 bases from J, leaving 14 bases between. The CDR3 nucleotides read TGCAGTGCTTGGCTAGCTGTGGTAGATACGCAGTATTTT. Encoded protein: CSAWLAVVDTQYF.

This clonotype showed up many times. V usage is TRBV3-1 and J usage is TRBJ2-3; no clear D. The CDR3 is 12 amino acids. Trimming took off 1 base at V and 4 bases at J, with 3 bases between the two ends. Germline loops: CDR1 LGHDT, CDR2 YNNKEL (reference sequence). In DNA, the CDR3 is TGTGCCAGCAGCCAAGGGCCAGATACGCAGTATTTT. It is translated as CASSQGPDTQYF.

The chain combines TRBV28 with TRBJ2-5; TRBD1 matches 8 bases. The J call may be mistaken, given a closer DNA end match to TRBJ2-7. The germline CDR1 and CDR2 sequences are MDHEN and SYDVKM. CDR3 length: 14 residues. CDR3 sequence: CASSLSPTGAEQYF. CDR3 coding DNA: TGTGCCAGCAGTTTATCCCCGACAGGGGCCGAGCAGTACTTC.

In its sample, this clonotype was seen once. The CDR3 reads CASSLASSGGAWEQYF. The CDR3 nucleotides are TGTGCCAGCAGCTTAGCTTCCAGCGGGGGGGCCTGGGAGCAGTACTTC. The V call is TRBV7-2, the J call TRBJ2-5; TRBD2 matches 10 bases. CDR1 and CDR2 from the germline V gene are SGHTA and FQGNSA. With V trimmed by 0 bases and J by 11 bases, 12 bases remained unmatched. The CDR3 extends over 16 amino acids.